Given below is one TCR beta chain in context. Its target antigen remains unknown. Per-base quality was not reported, and no clone a single base away is much larger than it. Library method: the immunoSEQ multiplex PCR assay. The multiplex PCR relied on a mix of 60 forward primers for TCR Vbeta segments and 13 reverse primers for TCR Jbeta segments. A multiplex PCR assay on genomic DNA amplified the CDR3 region of rearranged TCR beta genes. Amplified TCR beta libraries were sequenced as 87-base-pair reads on the Illumina HiSeq System. In the paper's pipeline: A later analysis counted tens of millions of unique TCR beta chains across the 550 to 700 repertoires, and 10 million to 11 million of these chains were shared by at least two donors. To remove PCR and sequencing errors, raw reads were error-corrected and collapsed into unique sequences using a nearest-neighbor algorithm that merged closely related sequences. Alignment of CDR3 sequences to IMGT reference sequences was used to assign V, D and J gene segments. Each retained sequence needed at least a six-nucleotide match to both a V gene segment and a J gene segment. Rearrangements were classified as productive when the CDR3 lacked stop codons and remained in frame with V and J, and all other rearrangements were classified as non-productive. Following IMGT convention, CDR3 was defined as the stretch from the second conserved V-encoded cysteine up to the conserved J-encoded phenylalanine. The earlier analysis of about 560 of the donors excluded any sequence lacking an unambiguous match to a single V gene segment. An earlier analysis of about 600 of the donors called V segments functional above 56.7% productive rearrangements and segregating when the between-donor standard deviation exceeded 5%. A statistical classification framework was built to diagnose cytomegalovirus status from the catalog of TCR beta chain sequences. V and J gene assignment, in a later analysis, came from comparing TCR nucleotide sequences with IMGT/GENE-DB human TR gene sequences. Using the TCRdist pipeline, a later analysis assigned CDR3 sequences along with most-parsimonious VDJ recombination scenarios. A later analysis defined each TCR beta chain by its CDR3 amino acid sequence plus V-gene family, and excluded reads lacking a unique V-gene family. A later analysis removed 592 highly shared, low-generation-probability nucleotide sequences to deal with suspected cross-contamination and a sequencing artifact. In a later analysis, a clonal expansion index for each public chain was calculated from normalized within-repertoire ranks of inferred template counts. A later analysis computed generation probabilities with a VDJ recombination model fitted to out-of-frame rearrangements, and checked the results against IGoR. Hypergeometric tests were used in a later analysis to score TCR-TCR, TCR-HLA and TCR-CMV co-occurrence, with a repertoire-size bias correction applied to the TCR pairs. False discovery rates were estimated in a later analysis by permuting HLA or CMV assignments 20 times. In a later analysis, co-occurring TCRs were grouped using DBSCAN, with TCRdist sequence similarity added in when clustering inside HLA-allele-positive subsets. Repertoires with fewer than 30,000 or more than 120,000 public chains were left out of co-occurrence clustering, as were a handful of repertoires with anomalous nucleotide sharing. TCRdb retrieved this table from immuneACCESS and kept in-frame rearrangements only. Not all clones are present; in checked studies, unresolved V genes account for under half, and no reason is known for the remainder. V, J and clone size are those of that table, while D and trimming were read from the DNA. The sample profile shows some 150,000 clones; approximately 79% of them were found once. Jointly, the top ten make up 2.1% of the sample.

This specimen belongs to a study of cytomegalovirus exposure and HLA in healthy donors (dated by TCRdb to 2017 to 2019). Regarding the study in general: An earlier analysis of about 530 of the donors reported approximately 300 Gb of sequence data and 90 million to 120 million unique TCR beta sequences obtained from some 170 million T cells. About 280 gigabases of sequencing data and around 87 million unique TCR sequences were included in an early release covering around 600 HLA-typed donors. The genetic ancestry cluster associated with self-reported Caucasian donors included over 80% of the roughly 360 genotyped donors. The study was designed to test whether signatures of past pathogen exposure could be identified by cataloging public T cell receptors. The study used immunosequencing to profile the T cell repertoires of 670 or so subjects and linked those repertoires to cytomegalovirus serostatus. A separate validation cohort of over 95 different subjects was used in addition to the approximately 670-subject first cohort. The study combined high-throughput TCR immunosequencing, statistical association of individual TCRs with disease status, and machine learning to predict cytomegalovirus infection status. A later analysis re-examined previously published TCR beta repertoires from hundreds of donors and added high-resolution HLA genotyping to investigate patterns of TCR occurrence. Rather than using new phenotypic data, the later analysis identified candidate immune exposures from TCR beta sequences and from how often those sequences occurred across donors. In an earlier analysis of roughly 580 of the donors, high-throughput TCR beta sequencing was used to judge whether each TCR beta V gene segment behaved as functional or pseudogenic. Donor age, sex, ethnicity and CMV serostatus were collected together with the repertoire data. Genome-wide SNP genotypes for about 55% of the 666 donors were used in a later genetic analysis, which treated that subset as a discovery cohort. All discovery cohort repertoires had been generated on a single sequencing platform. Class I and class II HLA loci were covered by the typing at four-digit resolution. Typing coverage differed by locus: A, B, C, DRB1 and DQB1 were typed in roughly 620-640 donors, DQA1 in around 500, DPA1 in 600 to 610, and DPB1 in 472. Five DR-DQ haplotypes were handled as single units for association and clustering because linkage in the cohort was strong. Among about 360 genotyped donors of the cohort, an average of around 240,000 unique TCR beta nucleotide sequences were sequenced per donor, around 20% of them non-productive.

General findings and caveats noted by the study authors: A cluster of highly shared sequence variants was judged likely to be a technical artifact of the sequencing pipeline. In both the original and validation cohorts, the classifier was reported to diagnose cytomegalovirus status with high specificity and sensitivity. Several of the top co-occurrence clusters appeared to be linked to parvovirus B19, influenza, CMV and Epstein-Barr virus, according to a later analysis. A later analysis found that HLA-associated TCR beta chains were more clonally expanded and had lower generation probabilities than equally common non-associated chains. Because HLA typing was missing for some donors at each locus, association tests included only the typed subset. CMV serostatus was the only immune exposure information available for the cohort. In a later genetic analysis, fewer N-insertions in productive TCRs were reported among donors in an Asian-associated ancestry cluster than the approximately 670-donor mean. A few of the identified cytomegalovirus-associated TCR beta chains were confirmed in vitro to be specific for cytomegalovirus antigens. In the study, about 150 TCR beta chains were listed as associated with cytomegalovirus. At a false discovery rate of 0.05, a later analysis linked under 20,000 TCR beta sequences to specific HLA alleles. While some public TCRs were present in many individuals, most TCR sequences turned up only very rarely across donors. Seventeen rarely observed V segments, including chromosome 9 orphons, were excluded from the earlier analysis of several hundred of the donors because counts were too low. The authors suggested that the approach could potentially be extended to other disease states and immunological phenotypes. Correlated functional status among segregating V segments might be attributable to linkage disequilibrium, but an unknown experimental factor could not be ruled out. A further reported finding was that TCR beta sequences accurately predicted the HLA-A and HLA-B alleles for most subjects in the first cohort. Broadly in line with IMGT annotations, most TCR beta V segments showed up in productive rearrangements about 90% or about 30% of the time in an earlier analysis of 587 of the donors. The cohort was sequenced for TCR beta chains only, and without alpha or paired-chain data the features that could be detected were limited. Presence/absence analyses assumed roughly uniform sequencing depth across donors, an assumption that may not hold. V-gene and J-gene trimming of TCR beta chains was associated with a missense DCLRE1C variant in a later genetic analysis, and the association was replicated in an independent cohort. Assigning TCR associations to individual alleles was difficult when HLA alleles, especially DR and DQ, strongly co-occurred. According to a later analysis, most CMV-associated TCR beta chains appeared to be HLA-restricted, and the HLA associations seemed to be driven largely by CMV exposure. A later analysis found that TCR association rates varied across HLA loci, with DRB1 alleles showing the most associated TCRs and HLA-C alleles the fewest. Because the 87-base-pair reads could not distinguish some IMGT-functional V segments, including TRBV6-2 and TRBV6-3, those segments were excluded.

The cohort consisted of 666 healthy bone marrow donors. All cohort members were sampled while nominally healthy, although unrecorded immune exposures were likely present. The donor was CMV seronegative and belonged to the group of 320 or so seronegative cohort members. Every donor gave a peripheral blood sample, and the peripheral blood mononuclear cells from that sample were used for TCR beta sequencing. Genomic DNA was extracted from the blood cell samples with the Qiagen DNeasy Blood Extraction Kit. Ends trimmed: V by 7 bases, J by 12 bases; bases unmatched to a gene: 8. In the germline V gene, CDR1 corresponds to SNHLY and CDR2 to FYNNEI. Spanning cysteine to phenylalanine, the CDR3 consists of 11 amino acids. The retained sequence is limited to the CDR3, 33 bases, with the frame set at the first base.

The TCR comes from a man in his forties in good health and CMV-seronegative. Sequencing was done on a sample of PBMCs. The rearrangement joined TRBV2 to TRBJ1-2; 7 central nucleotides agree with TRBD1. DNA sequence: TGTGCCAGCAAAGGTCCCAGGGGGGACACCTTC. This encodes CASKGPRGDTF.